The present entry profiles one T cell receptor (beta chain) with its context. This clonotype was recorded a few times. The antigen it recognizes is unknown. No qualities accompany the bases; no much larger clone lies one base away. This sample stems from a study of CD8 T cells in ankylosing spondylitis (dated by TCRdb to 2017 to 2019). Notes on the research overall: The study profiled T cell receptor beta repertoires in healthy donors and ankylosing spondylitis patients to find disease-linked TCR variants. The whole study cohort included about a hundred healthy donors and 25 ankylosing spondylitis patients. Peripheral blood was sampled, and synovial fluid was also collected from ankylosing spondylitis patients. What the authors observed across the whole study: The disease-linked clones were reported as significantly enriched in matched synovial fluid samples from ankylosing spondylitis patients. A CD8+ phenotype was shown by the disease-linked clones, which were found at relatively low frequencies in peripheral blood. A TCR beta motif made up of about eight highly homologous amino acid variants appeared to be characteristic of blood from ankylosing spondylitis patients. Some of the motif variants had been reported before in the synovial fluid and blood of reactive arthritis patients, a finding that suggests common disease-initiation mechanisms.

TCRdb lists the instrument as Illumina HiSeq 2500. TCR beta libraries were prepared by quantitative 5'-RACE with molecular barcodes. Concerning the study's data processing: Disease-linked TCR variants were identified with a new computational method built on a probabilistic model of VDJ rearrangement. TCRdb passed the public sequencing reads through fastp at Q25 and MiXCR, retaining productive beta sequences. For every CDR3 protein sequence, its rows merge into one entry that carries the most common genes and DNA. TCRdb, not the authors, supplied the V and J calls. For this sample there are hundreds of thousands of distinct CDR3 sequences; less than 9.5% appear just once. Roughly 4.9% of the sample is in the top ten clones. The sequence was obtained from a female donor with ankylosing spondylitis or in good health (not recorded which). Sequencing input: blood, either unsorted or a sorted T cell fraction (not recorded which).

The CDR3 reads CASSYMYEQYF. The bases read TGTGCCAGCAGCTACATGTACGAGCAGTACTTC. This chain joins TRBV7-9 to TRBJ2-7; no D gene is confidently identified. V is cut by 4 bases and J by 4 bases, and the space between the germline ends is 5 bases. CDR3 length: 11 amino acids, cysteine to phenylalanine. This entry keeps only the CDR3 DNA: 33 bases, framed from base 1. The germline V gene encodes CDR1 SEHNR and CDR2 FQNEAQ (reference sequence).